The clone carrying this TCR beta chain has a count of ten or more. Its antigen is unknown. The junction had 10 bases not matched to a gene; V was cut back by 2 bases and J by 2 bases. This CDR3 has 17 residues. Germline assignment: CDR1 SNHLY and CDR2 FYNNEI. The data originate from a study of T cells in Graves' hyperthyroidism and ophthalmopathy. Whole-study results and caveats: Within blood appeared most thyroid clonotypes that had expanded above 0.001. Model-based prediction identified ophthalmopathy a median around 6.7 months prior to its onset.

Authors of the study amplified TCR beta CDR3 regions from RNA transcripts. First-round RT-PCR of the TCR CDR3 relied on the HTBI primer set. TCRdb re-analysed the multiplex PCR reads in MiXCR, keeping a single row per CDR3 protein. The table includes 300,000 to 400,000 distinct CDR3 sequences, about 20% detected once. Hyperthyroidism of Graves' type that showed no ophthalmopathy progression within 18 months was stable. V usage is TRBV2 and J usage is TRBJ2-7; 9 bases are a match to TRBD1. This sequence was found in a woman in her forties or fifties with Graves' hyperthyroidism. Input material: blood. In DNA form, the CDR3 reads TGTGCCAGCAGTGAATTCAGACAGGGGGTCCCTACCTACGAGCAGTACTTC. Protein product: CASSEFRQGVPTYEQYF.